The T cell receptor (beta chain) described here comes from a study of cytomegalovirus exposure and HLA in healthy donors. Points from the study as a whole: In a later analysis, approximately 18,000 TCR beta sequences were associated with HLA alleles at 0.05 false discovery rate.

Germline V gives CDR1 MDHEN, CDR2 SYDVKM. The CDR3 length is 15 residues. Trimming cost V 6 bases and J 3 bases; bases outside gene matches: 9. Primers for the PCR totalled 60 Vbeta and 13 Jbeta. Method: immunoSEQ multiplex PCR; TCRdb's copy keeps in-frame clones and lacks some. The table lists 170,000 or so clones, almost 85% of them singletons. This clone has a handful of counts. The antigen is unknown. The chain links TRBV28 to TRBJ1-1; TRBD1 agrees at 8 bases. This sequence originates from a boy between 2 and 10 years old in good health and CMV-seronegative. Source material: PBMCs. This CDR3 is CASSQTGEFYTEAFF. For the CDR3, the DNA is TGTGCCAGCAGCCAGACAGGGGAGTTTTACACTGAAGCTTTCTTT.